The 24 T cell receptor beta chains reported below all come from one sample, sequenced in a study of OX40 agonist ivuxolimab in advanced cancers. Assay used: immunoSEQ multiplex PCR; TCRdb lists only in-frame clones, some missing. The repertoire has under 85,000 clones, around nine tenths of them found once; the top ten carry under 0.8%. Sequenced material: CD4+ or CD8+ T cells sorted from blood, taken in a trial of the OX40 agonist ivuxolimab. All receptors come from an adult with an advanced solid tumor such as melanoma, head and neck, liver or kidney cancer.

This chain links TRBV19 with TRBJ1-5, with TRBD1 matching 8 bases. V lost 6 bases, J lost 5 bases, and 6 bases stayed unmatched. This CDR3 has 14 amino acids. Germline V lookup: CDR1 LNHDA, CDR2 SQIVND (reference sequence). The CDR3 coding sequence is TGTGCCAGTAGGGCGACAGGGGCGGATCAGCCCCAGCATTTT. Protein product: CASRATGADQPQHF.

This clone appeared once. This chain links TRBV18 with TRBJ2-5; possible D gene TRBD1, 6 bases. The CDR3 has 14 residues. V lost 6 bases and J lost 11, with 22 bases in between. Germline V lookup: CDR1 KGHSH, CDR2 LQKENI. The CDR3 here is CASSPNTGEGEQYF. The CDR3 nucleotides read TGTGCCAGCTCTCCCAATACCGGTGAGGGGGAGCAGTACTTC.

V and J are TRBV10-3 and TRBJ1-2; 8 positions match TRBD1. CDR3 size: 14 residues. The trim removed 5 bases at V and 11 bases at J, leaving 13 bases unmatched. Germline V gene sequence: CDR1 ENHRY, CDR2 SYGVKD. In DNA form, the CDR3 reads TGTGCCATCAGTACGGACAGGGAGGGATGGTCGTACACCTTC. Amino acids: CAISTDREGWSYTF.

The J gene is TRBJ2-2, the V gene TRBV5-8, with TRBD2 identical over 11 bases. The CDR3 consists of 17 residues. V was clipped by 4 bases and J by 0 bases; unmatched bases: 5. Germline CDR1 SGHTS, CDR2 YDEGEE. CDR3: CASSGRLAGSNTGELFF. CDR3 coding DNA: TGTGCCAGCAGCGGAAGACTAGCGGGGTCGAACACCGGGGAGCTGTTTTTT.

V is TRBV2 and J is TRBJ2-7; a possible D gene is TRBD1 (6 bases). V was shortened by 6 bases and J by 4 bases, with 16 bases between the two germline ends. The CDR3 covers 14 residues. Germline V CDR1 and CDR2: SNHLY, FYNNEI. The CDR3 DNA sequence: TGTGCCAGCAGAAGGATGGGGACATCTTACGAGCAGTACTTC. Its protein product is CASRRMGTSYEQYF.

The rearrangement joins TRBV6-5 to TRBJ2-3; 7 bases map to TRBD1. The CDR3 is 16 amino acids. With V trimmed by 4 bases and J by 2 bases, 9 bases remained unmatched. Germline V gene data show CDR1 as MNHEY and CDR2 as SVGAGI. The CDR3 is CASSLEGATNTDTQYF. In nucleotides, the CDR3 is TGTGCCAGCAGTTTAGAGGGGGCGACTAACACAGATACGCAGTATTTT.

The chain carries TRBV5-6 and TRBJ1-2; no clear D. The CDR3 length is 11 residues. Trimming pared 5 bases from V and 4 bases from J, leaving 6 bases between. Germline CDR1 and CDR2: SGHDT and YYEEEE. CDR3 in amino acids: CASSWSYGYTF. DNA of the CDR3: TGTGCCAGCAGTTGGAGCTATGGCTACACCTTC. Looking up the rest from reference TRBV5-6 and TRBJ1-2 gives the full variable domain: DAGVTQSPTHLIKTRGQQVTLRCSPKSGHDTVSWYQQALGQGPQFIFQYYEEEERQRGNFPDRFSGHQFPNYSSELNVNALLLGDSALYLCASSWSYGYTFGSGTRLTVV.

This chain joins TRBV28 and TRBJ2-7, with D maybe TRBD2 (7 bases). Germline CDR1 and CDR2: MDHEN and SYDVKM. V shed 6 bases and J shed 4 bases, with 19 bases lying between them. The CDR3 has 15 amino acids. The CDR3 sequence is CASRLGGARMYEQYF. The CDR3 DNA reads TGTGCCAGCAGGCTGGGGGGGGCGCGGATGTACGAGCAGTACTTC.

The chain combines TRBV7-9 with TRBJ1-1; tentatively, D is TRBD1 (5 bases). Trimming cost V 11 bases and J 4 bases, with 14 bases left between them. Germline V gene sequence: CDR1 SEHNR, CDR2 FQNEAQ (reference sequence). The length of the CDR3 is 12 residues. CDR3 sequence reads: CASQDGGTEAFF. The CDR3 DNA is TGTGCCTCACAAGACGGGGGCACTGAAGCTTTCTTT. Together with reference TRBV7-9 and TRBJ1-1, the CDR3 gives the full variable domain: DTGVSQNPRHKITKRGQNVTFRCDPISEHNRLYWYRQTLGQGPEFLTYFQNEAQLEKSRLLSDRFSAERPKGSFSTLEIQRTEQGDSAMYLCASQDGGTEAFFGQGTRLTVV.

The chain uses TRBV2 and TRBJ2-1; weak D call: TRBD2 (7 bases). This CDR3 spans 15 amino acids. Germline assignment: CDR1 SNHLY and CDR2 FYNNEI. The ends were cut back, 7 bases at V and 2 bases at J, with 15 bases in the middle. CDR3 amino acids: CASKGVGGPYNEQFF. The CDR3 DNA sequence: TGTGCCAGCAAGGGGGTCGGGGGGCCCTACAATGAGCAGTTCTTC.

V gene TRBV7-3 combines with J gene TRBJ1-2; D is ambiguous. CDR3 length: 17 amino acids. The V gene's germline CDR1 is SGHTA and CDR2 FQGTGA. Trimming left V 5 bases short and J 4 bases short, with 23 bases between. CDR3 in amino acids: CASSVHASSFIFYGYTF. DNA of the CDR3: TGTGCCAGCAGCGTACACGCGTCTTCTTTTATTTTCTATGGCTACACCTTC.

This chain connects TRBV6-5 to TRBJ1-6, with no clear D. This CDR3 comprises 15 residues. The germline gives CDR1 MNHEY, CDR2 SVGAGI. Trimming left V 6 bases short and J 9 bases short, with 18 bases between. The CDR3 DNA sequence: TGTGCCAGCAGCCTACAGCAAAGCTGGATTTCACCCCTCCACTTT. Residues: CASSLQQSWISPLHF.

The chain is built from TRBV6-1 and TRBJ2-2; D call uncertain. Germline V gene sequence: CDR1 MNHNS, CDR2 SASEGT. The CDR3 spans 14 residues. V dropped 8 bases and J dropped 4 bases, with 14 bases sitting between them. Here the CDR3 reads CASARTALTGELFF. The CDR3 DNA reads as TGTGCCAGCGCACGTACGGCTCTCACCGGGGAGCTGTTTTTT.

The chain couples TRBV19 to TRBJ2-5, with D perhaps matching TRBD1 or TRBD2 (6 bases each). CDR3 length: 14 residues. CDR1 and CDR2 (germline): LNHDA, SQIVND (reference sequence). Between the trimmed V and J ends, which lost 1 base and 4 bases, there was a span of 10 bases. In nucleotides, the CDR3 is TGTGCCAGTAGTATAGCGGGGGCGGCAGAGACCCAGTACTTC. This encodes CASSIAGAAETQYF.

V is TRBV28 and J is TRBJ1-2, with D tentatively TRBD1 (6 bases). The CDR3 is 17 residues long. Trimming removed 4 bases at V and 1 base at J, with 19 bases between. The germline V gene has CDR1 MDHEN and CDR2 SYDVKM. The CDR3 protein is CASSSRRGGDYNYGYTF. The CDR3 nucleotides read TGTGCCAGCAGTTCCCGGCGAGGGGGAGATTATAACTATGGCTACACCTTC.

This clone was recorded only once. This sequence joins TRBV6-4 and TRBJ2-6, with D maybe TRBD1 (6 bases). With 4 bases removed from V and 2 bases from J, the gap between germline ends came to 15 bases. CDR1 MRHNA and CDR2 SNTAGT come from the germline V gene. This CDR3 has 17 amino acids. The CDR3, as DNA: TGTGCCAGCAGTGTACAGGGTTTAGTGGCTGGGGCCAACGTCCTGACTTTC. This codes for CASSVQGLVAGANVLTF.

This clone was seen more than once but under ten times. The chain uses TRBV5-1 and TRBJ2-7; D uncertain. This CDR3 has 15 residues. V gave up 4 bases and J gave up 5 bases, with 19 bases separating them. CDR1 and CDR2 (germline): SGHRS, YFSETQ. DNA of the CDR3: TGCGCCAGCAGCGTGGGGTCGGCCGGTTATGACGAGCAGTACTTC. Translated: CASSVGSAGYDEQYF.

The chain is built from TRBV11-2 and TRBJ2-7; perhaps TRBD2 as D (5 bases). The germline V gene has CDR1 SGHAT and CDR2 FQNNGV. V was cut by 2 bases and J by 1 base, with 12 bases left in between. The CDR3 totals 15 residues. The CDR3 reads CASSLRSGPSYEQYF. Here the CDR3 DNA reads TGTGCCAGCAGCTTAAGGAGCGGTCCATCCTACGAGCAGTACTTC.

The chain joins TRBV11-1 to TRBJ2-5, with TRBD2 matching 10 bases. The germline V gene has CDR1 SGHAT and CDR2 FQDESV (reference sequence). V gave up 7 bases and J gave up 3 bases; unmatched junction bases: 5. This CDR3 is built from 14 residues. The CDR3: CASTLGTSEETQYF. As DNA, the CDR3 is TGTGCCAGCACGCTTGGGACTAGCGAAGAGACCCAGTACTTC.

The chain has TRBV7-2 and TRBJ2-6; the D gene is possibly TRBD1 (5 bases). Germline CDR1 reads SGHTA; CDR2 reads FQGNSA. The CDR3 runs 16 residues. V was shortened by 2 bases and J by 1 base, with 9 bases between the two germline ends. Here the CDR3 reads CASSLQGRSGANVLTF. Here the CDR3 DNA reads TGTGCCAGCAGCTTACAGGGCAGGTCTGGGGCCAACGTCCTGACTTTC.

CDR3: CAFTGTTLGSSYEQYF. The CDR3 bases are TGTGCCTTCACTGGGACAACTTTGGGGAGTTCCTACGAGCAGTACTTC. The chain combines TRBV30 with TRBJ2-7; the D gene is possibly TRBD1 (6 bases). CDR3 size: 16 residues. V lost 7 bases to trimming and J lost 1 base, with 23 bases between them. CDR1 GTSNPN and CDR2 SVGIG come from the germline V gene (reference sequence). The whole variable domain, filled in from reference TRBV30 and TRBJ2-7, reads SQTIHQWPATLVQPVGSPLSLECTVEGTSNPNLYWYRQAAGRGLQLLFYSVGIGQISSEVPQNLSASRPQDRQFILSSKKLLLSDSGFYLCAFTGTTLGSSYEQYFGPGTRLTVT.

CDR3 sequence: CASSRDYTSTDTQYF. CDR3 coding DNA: TGTGCCAGCAGTCGGGACTACACGTCCACAGATACGCAGTATTTT. The chain has TRBV5-4 and TRBJ2-3, with 7 bases lining up with TRBD2. CDR1 is SGHNT, CDR2 YYREEE, per germline (reference sequence). After removal of 5 bases from V and 2 bases from J, the junction contained 8 bases not matched to a gene. CDR3 length: 15 residues.

The V and J genes are TRBV28 and TRBJ2-7, with 11 positions matching TRBD2. With 8 bases clipped from V and 1 base from J, the junction kept 10 bases outside the gene matches. Per the germline V gene, CDR1 is MDHEN and CDR2 is SYDVKM. CDR3 length equals 16 residues. In nucleotides, the CDR3 is TGTGCCAGCGTCCCTACGGCTAGCGGGAGGTCCTACGAGCAGTACTTC. Translating gives CASVPTASGRSYEQYF.

The chain carries TRBV14 and TRBJ1-2, with D perhaps TRBD1 (5 bases). Trimming cost V 0 bases and J 1 base, with 15 bases left between them. Germline values: CDR1 SGHDN, CDR2 FVKESK. The CDR3 covers 17 residues. CDR3 residues: CASSQDAGGEGNYGYTF. The CDR3 DNA reads as TGTGCCAGCAGCCAAGATGCGGGAGGGGAAGGTAACTATGGCTACACCTTC.